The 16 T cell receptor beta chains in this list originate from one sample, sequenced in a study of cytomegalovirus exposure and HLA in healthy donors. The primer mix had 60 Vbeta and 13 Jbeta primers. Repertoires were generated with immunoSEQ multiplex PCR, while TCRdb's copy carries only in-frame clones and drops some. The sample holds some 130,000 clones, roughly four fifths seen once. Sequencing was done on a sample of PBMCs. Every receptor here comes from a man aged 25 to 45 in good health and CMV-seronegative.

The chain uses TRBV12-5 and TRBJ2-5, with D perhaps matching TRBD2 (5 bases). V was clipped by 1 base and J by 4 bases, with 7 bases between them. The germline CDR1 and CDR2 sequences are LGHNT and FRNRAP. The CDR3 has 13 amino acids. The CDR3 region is CASGLGERETQYF. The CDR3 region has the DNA TGTGCTAGTGGTTTGGGGGAGAGAGAGACCCAGTACTTC.

CDR3 bases: TGTGCTAGTGGTTTGGCATCGGGAGGTTGGGAGACCCAGTACTTC. Amino acids: CASGLASGGWETQYF. The genes are TRBV12-5 and TRBJ2-5; TRBD2 aligns across 7 bases. The V gene's germline CDR1 is LGHNT and CDR2 FRNRAP. This CDR3 has 15 amino acids. The V gene end was trimmed by 1 base and the J gene end by 5 bases; junction bases not matched to a gene: 7.

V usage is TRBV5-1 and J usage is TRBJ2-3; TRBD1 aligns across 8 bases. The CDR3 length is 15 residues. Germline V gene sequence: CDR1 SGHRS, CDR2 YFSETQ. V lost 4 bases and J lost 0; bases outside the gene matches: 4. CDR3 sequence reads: CASSPTGVSTDTQYF. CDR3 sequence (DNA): TGCGCCAGCAGCCCGACAGGGGTTAGCACAGATACGCAGTATTTT.

Here the CDR3 reads CASSEIGLAGTDTQYF. The CDR3 bases are TGTGCCAGCAGTGAAATAGGACTAGCGGGTACAGATACGCAGTATTTT. The genes are TRBV2 and TRBJ2-3, with 11 bases matching TRBD2. Trimming at V came to 2 bases and at J to 3 bases, leaving 4 bases not matched to a gene. Germline V lookup: CDR1 SNHLY, CDR2 FYNNEI. This CDR3 is built from 16 residues.

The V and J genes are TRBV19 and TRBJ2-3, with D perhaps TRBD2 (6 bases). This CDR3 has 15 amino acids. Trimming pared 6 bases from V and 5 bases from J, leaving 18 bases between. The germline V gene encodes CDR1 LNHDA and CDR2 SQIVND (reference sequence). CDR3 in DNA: TGTGCCAGTAGCAAAGAGGGACTGGGGAGAGATACGCAGTATTTT. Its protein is CASSKEGLGRDTQYF.

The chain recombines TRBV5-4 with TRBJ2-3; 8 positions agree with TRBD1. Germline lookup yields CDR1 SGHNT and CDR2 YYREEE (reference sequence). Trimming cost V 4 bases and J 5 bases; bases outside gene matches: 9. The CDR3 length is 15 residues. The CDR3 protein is CASSHVGRGRDTQYF. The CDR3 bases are TGTGCCAGCAGCCACGTGGGCAGGGGGCGAGATACGCAGTATTTT.

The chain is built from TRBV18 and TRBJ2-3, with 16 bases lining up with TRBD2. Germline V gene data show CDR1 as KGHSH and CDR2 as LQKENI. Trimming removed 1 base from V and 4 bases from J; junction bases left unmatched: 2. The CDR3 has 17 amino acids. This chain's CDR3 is CASSPQGLAGGPDTQYF. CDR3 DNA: TGTGCCAGCTCACCACAGGGACTAGCGGGAGGGCCAGATACGCAGTATTTT.

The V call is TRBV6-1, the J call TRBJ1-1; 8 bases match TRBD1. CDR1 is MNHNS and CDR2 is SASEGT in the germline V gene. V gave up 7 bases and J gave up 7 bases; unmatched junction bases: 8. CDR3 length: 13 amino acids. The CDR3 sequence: CASNLDRGVEAFF. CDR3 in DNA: TGTGCCAGCAACCTAGACAGGGGCGTTGAAGCTTTCTTT.

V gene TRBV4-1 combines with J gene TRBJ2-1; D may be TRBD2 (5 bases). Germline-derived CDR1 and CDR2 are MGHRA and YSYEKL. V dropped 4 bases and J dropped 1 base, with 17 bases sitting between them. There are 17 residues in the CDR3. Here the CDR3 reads CASSLSSEGLSYNEQFF. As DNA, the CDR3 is TGCGCCAGCAGCCTAAGCAGCGAGGGCCTATCCTACAATGAGCAGTTCTTC.

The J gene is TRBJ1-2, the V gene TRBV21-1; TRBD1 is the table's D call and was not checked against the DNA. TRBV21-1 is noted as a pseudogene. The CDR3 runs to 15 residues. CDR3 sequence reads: CASTWDRGRLYGYTF. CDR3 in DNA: TGTGCCAGCACCTGGGACAGGGGGCGCCTCTATGGCTACACCTTC.

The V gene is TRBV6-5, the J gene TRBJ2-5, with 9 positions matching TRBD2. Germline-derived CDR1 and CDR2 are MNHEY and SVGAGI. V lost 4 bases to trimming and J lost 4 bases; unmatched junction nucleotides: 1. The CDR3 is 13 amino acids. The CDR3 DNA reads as TGTGCCAGCAGTTTACTAGCGGGAGAGACCCAGTACTTC. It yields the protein CASSLLAGETQYF.

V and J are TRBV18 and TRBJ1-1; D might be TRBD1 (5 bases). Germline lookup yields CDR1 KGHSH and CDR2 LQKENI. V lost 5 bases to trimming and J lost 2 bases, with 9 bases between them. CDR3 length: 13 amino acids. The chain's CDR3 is CASSTGENTEAFF. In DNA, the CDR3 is TGTGCCAGCTCAACGGGGGAAAACACTGAAGCTTTCTTT.

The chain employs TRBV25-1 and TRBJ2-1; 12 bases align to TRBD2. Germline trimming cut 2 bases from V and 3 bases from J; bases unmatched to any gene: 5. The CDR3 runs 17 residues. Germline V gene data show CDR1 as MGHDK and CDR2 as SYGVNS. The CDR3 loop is CASSEIGLAGIYNEQFF. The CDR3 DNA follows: TGTGCCAGCAGTGAAATCGGACTAGCGGGGATCTACAATGAGCAGTTCTTC.

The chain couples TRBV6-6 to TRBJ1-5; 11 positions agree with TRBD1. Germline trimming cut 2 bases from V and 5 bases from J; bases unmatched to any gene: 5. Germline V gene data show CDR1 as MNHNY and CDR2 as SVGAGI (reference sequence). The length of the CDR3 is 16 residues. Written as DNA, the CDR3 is TGTGCCAGCAGTTACCGAGGACAGGGGGCCGATCAGCCCCAGCATTTT. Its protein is CASSYRGQGADQPQHF.

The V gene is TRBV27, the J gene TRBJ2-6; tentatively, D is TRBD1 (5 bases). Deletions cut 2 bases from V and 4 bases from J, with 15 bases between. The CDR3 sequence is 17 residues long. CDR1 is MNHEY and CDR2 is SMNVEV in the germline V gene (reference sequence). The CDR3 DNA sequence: TGTGCCAGCAGTTTAGAGGCAGGGATGTGGGGGGCCAACGTCCTGACTTTC. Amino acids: CASSLEAGMWGANVLTF.

The CDR3 sequence is CASSVDSLAGEQYF. The CDR3 nucleotides read TGTGCCAGCAGCGTAGATAGCCTAGCTGGCGAGCAGTACTTC. The rearrangement joins TRBV9 to TRBJ2-7; a possible D gene is TRBD2 (5 bases). Per germline, CDR1 SGDLS and CDR2 YYNGEE. V was pared by 0 bases and J by 6 bases, with 13 bases between. This CDR3 has 14 residues.